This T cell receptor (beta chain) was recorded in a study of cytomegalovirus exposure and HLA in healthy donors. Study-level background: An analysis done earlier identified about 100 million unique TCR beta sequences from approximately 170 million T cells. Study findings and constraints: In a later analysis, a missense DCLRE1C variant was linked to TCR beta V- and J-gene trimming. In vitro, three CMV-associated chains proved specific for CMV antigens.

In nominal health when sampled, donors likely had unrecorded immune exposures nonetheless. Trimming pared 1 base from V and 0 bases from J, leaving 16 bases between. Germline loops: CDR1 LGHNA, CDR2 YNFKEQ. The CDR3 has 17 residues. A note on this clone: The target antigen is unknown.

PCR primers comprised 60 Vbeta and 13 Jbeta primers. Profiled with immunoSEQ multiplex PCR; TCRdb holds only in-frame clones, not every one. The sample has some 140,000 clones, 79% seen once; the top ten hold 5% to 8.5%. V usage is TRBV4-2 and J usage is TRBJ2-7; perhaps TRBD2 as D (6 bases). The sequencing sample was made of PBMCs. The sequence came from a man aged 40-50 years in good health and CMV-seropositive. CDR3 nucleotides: TGTGCCAGCAGCCAAGGGGTCGGAGCGGGTCTCTCCTACGAGCAGTACTTC. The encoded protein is CASSQGVGAGLSYEQYF.